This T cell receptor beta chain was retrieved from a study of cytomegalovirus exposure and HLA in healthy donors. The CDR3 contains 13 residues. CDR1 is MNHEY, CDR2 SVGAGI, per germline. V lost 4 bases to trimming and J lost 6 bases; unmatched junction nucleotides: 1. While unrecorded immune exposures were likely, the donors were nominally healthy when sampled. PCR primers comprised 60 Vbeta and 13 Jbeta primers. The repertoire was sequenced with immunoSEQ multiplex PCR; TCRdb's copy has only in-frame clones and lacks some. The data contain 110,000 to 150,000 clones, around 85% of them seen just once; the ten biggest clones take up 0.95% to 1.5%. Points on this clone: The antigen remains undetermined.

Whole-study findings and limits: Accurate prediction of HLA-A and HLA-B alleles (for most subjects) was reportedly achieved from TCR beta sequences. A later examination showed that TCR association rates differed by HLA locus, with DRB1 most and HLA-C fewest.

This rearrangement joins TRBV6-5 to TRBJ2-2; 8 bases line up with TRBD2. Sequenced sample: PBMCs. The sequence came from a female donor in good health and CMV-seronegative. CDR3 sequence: CASSSGGAGELFF. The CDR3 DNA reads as TGTGCCAGCAGTTCCGGGGGGGCCGGGGAGCTGTTTTTT.